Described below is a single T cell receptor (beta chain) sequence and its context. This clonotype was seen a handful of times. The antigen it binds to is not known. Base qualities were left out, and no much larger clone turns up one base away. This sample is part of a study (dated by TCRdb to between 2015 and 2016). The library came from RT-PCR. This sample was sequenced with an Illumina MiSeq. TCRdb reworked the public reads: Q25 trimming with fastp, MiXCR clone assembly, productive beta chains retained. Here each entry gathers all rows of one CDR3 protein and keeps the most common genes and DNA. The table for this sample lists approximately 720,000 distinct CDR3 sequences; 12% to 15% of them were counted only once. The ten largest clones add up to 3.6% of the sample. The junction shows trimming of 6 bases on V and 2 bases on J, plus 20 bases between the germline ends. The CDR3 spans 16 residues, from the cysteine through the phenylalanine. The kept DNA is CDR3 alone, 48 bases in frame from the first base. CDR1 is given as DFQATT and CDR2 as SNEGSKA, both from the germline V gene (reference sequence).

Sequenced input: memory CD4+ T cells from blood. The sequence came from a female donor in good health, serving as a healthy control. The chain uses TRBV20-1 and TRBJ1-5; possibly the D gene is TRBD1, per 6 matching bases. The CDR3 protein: CSARHTGGQGNQPQHF. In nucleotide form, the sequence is TGCAGTGCGCGGCACACGGGGGGCCAGGGCAATCAGCCCCAGCATTTT.